Presented here are 21 T cell receptor beta chains from one specimen sequenced in a study of T cell repertoires in cytomegalovirus infection (dated by TCRdb to about 2019). For sequencing, an Illumina HiSeq 1500 was employed. TCRdb cleaned the public reads at Q25 with fastp, built clones with MiXCR and kept in-frame beta chains. When rows share a CDR3 protein, they turn into one entry using the most common DNA and genes. The sample records almost 500,000 distinct CDR3 sequences, approximately 10% of which are singletons. About a tenth of the sample comes from the top ten. The specimen sequenced was PBMCs. These receptors all come from a human donor in good health (CMV status not recorded). Some clones in this sample may be carry-over from other donors' samples.

For this clonotype: A clone one base away is much larger, so this may be a read error. The gene calls are TRBV27 and TRBJ2-3, with D tentatively TRBD2 (5 bases). The germline gives CDR1 MNHEY, CDR2 SMNVEV (reference sequence). CDR3 size: 20 residues. V was clipped by 5 bases and J by 2 bases, with 29 bases between them. Written as DNA, the CDR3 is TGTGCCAGCAGTCCCTCCCCACCAGCGGACCTGACGTTTCTCACAGATACGCAGTATTTT. Its translation: CASSPSPPADLTFLTDTQYF.

This clonotype was seen at least ten times. For the CDR3, the DNA is TGTGCCAGCAGTTTCGGCTATGAGCAGTTCTTC. Translating it yields CASSFGYEQFF. V usage is TRBV28 and J usage is TRBJ2-1; D gene unclear. The V and J ends lost 3 bases and 8 bases respectively, with 5 bases between them. Germline V CDR1 and CDR2: MDHEN, SYDVKM. The CDR3 is 11 residues long.

About this clonotype: One end of the junction fails to match germline, which may point to a read error. The chain carries TRBV15 and TRBJ2-1; the match to TRBD1 covers 7 bases. Germline values: CDR1 LNHNV, CDR2 YYDKDF (reference sequence). The CDR3 consists of 16 residues. The CDR3: CATSREGDRVGNVQFF. CDR3 bases: TGTGCCACCAGCAGAGAGGGAGACAGGGTAGGGAATGTGCAGTTCTTC.

Many counts were recorded for this clonotype. The chain uses TRBV4-2 and TRBJ1-5; no firm D call. In germline, CDR1 is LGHNA, CDR2 YNFKEQ. V was clipped by 3 bases and J by 0 bases, with 12 bases between them. The CDR3 loop spans 16 amino acids. CDR3 sequence reads: CASSHFREYSNQPQHF. CDR3 nucleotide sequence: TGTGCCAGCAGCCACTTCAGAGAGTATAGCAATCAGCCCCAGCATTTT.

This clonotype has ten or more counts. This chain joins TRBV12-3 or TRBV12-4 and TRBJ1-6; tentative D call: TRBD1 (5 bases). V lost 4 bases, J lost 0 bases, and 7 bases lay in between. The CDR3 is made up of 15 amino acids. The CDR3 protein is CASSWGGSYNSPLHF. CDR3 DNA sequence: TGTGCCAGCAGTTGGGGGGGCTCCTATAATTCACCCCTCCACTTT.

This clonotype was seen many times. The chain employs TRBV7-3 and TRBJ2-5, with D possibly called TRBD1 or TRBD2 (5 bases each). The V gene lost 4 bases and the J gene lost 5 bases, with 20 bases spanning the gap. This CDR3 contains 16 residues. Germline V gives CDR1 SGHTA, CDR2 FQGTGA. CDR3 amino acids: CASSYFRWGMVETQYF. The DNA of the CDR3 is TGTGCCAGCAGCTATTTCAGGTGGGGGATGGTGGAGACCCAGTACTTC.

V gene TRBV28 combines with J gene TRBJ2-5; a possible D gene is TRBD1 (5 bases). The germline V gene encodes CDR1 MDHEN and CDR2 SYDVKM. CDR3 length: 14 residues. The V and J ends lost 2 bases and 3 bases respectively, with 10 bases between them. In DNA form, the CDR3 reads TGTGCCAGCAGTTTAAGGGCAGGGAAAGAGACCCAGTACTTC. Amino acid sequence: CASSLRAGKETQYF.

This clonotype showed up many times. The rearrangement links TRBV7-2 to TRBJ2-1, with D maybe TRBD1 (6 bases). V was shortened by 9 bases and J by 7 bases, with 10 bases between the two germline ends. This CDR3 region has 11 residues. Germline V gives CDR1 SGHTA, CDR2 FQGNSA. CDR3 loop: CARPQGNEQFF. CDR3 DNA: TGTGCCAGACCCCAGGGGAATGAGCAGTTCTTC.

In DNA, the CDR3 is TGTGCCAGCAGCCCCCGGGACAGGGATGCCTATGGCTACACCTTC. This sequence encodes CASSPRDRDAYGYTF. V usage is TRBV5-6 and J usage is TRBJ1-2; 9 bases map to TRBD1. Germline values: CDR1 SGHDT, CDR2 YYEEEE. There are 15 residues in the CDR3. Losses at the gene ends were 4 bases for V and 4 bases for J; bases not matched to a gene: 8.

This clonotype was observed a handful of times. V usage is TRBV20-1 and J usage is TRBJ1-4, with TRBD1 identical over 8 bases. The CDR3 is made up of 16 amino acids. V dropped 0 bases and J dropped 8; count of bases not matched to a gene: 11. Germline V gives CDR1 DFQATT, CDR2 SNEGSKA (reference sequence). This chain's CDR3 is CSARDRAQGGWEKLFF. DNA of the CDR3: TGCAGTGCTAGAGATAGGGCACAGGGGGGCTGGGAAAAACTGTTTTTT.

This clonotype is a singleton in its sample. The chain uses TRBV6-5 and TRBJ2-1; D gene ambiguous. This CDR3 is 13 amino acids long. In germline, CDR1 is MNHEY, CDR2 SVGAGI. V shed 6 bases and J shed 6 bases, with 12 bases lying between them. This CDR3 is CASRPSTANEQFF. The CDR3 coding sequence is TGTGCCAGCAGACCGTCCACAGCCAATGAGCAGTTCTTC.

This clonotype was detected only a few times. J is TRBJ2-7 and V is TRBV20-1; D is ambiguous. Germline CDR1 is DFQATT and CDR2 is SNEGSKA (reference sequence). The germline V and J ends were trimmed by 3 bases and 2 bases, with 11 bases remaining between them. The CDR3 contains 13 residues. The DNA of the CDR3 is TGCAGTGCTAGTAGGCAGCCAACCTACGAGCAGTACTTC. Amino acids: CSASRQPTYEQYF.

This chain links TRBV20-1 with TRBJ2-7; tentative D call: TRBD2 (6 bases). The CDR3 extends over 15 amino acids. Looked up from germline, CDR1 is DFQATT and CDR2 is SNEGSKA (reference sequence). Between the trimmed V and J ends, which lost 1 base and 0 bases, there was a span of 13 bases. The CDR3 loop is CSARGYSTSSYEQYF. CDR3 nucleotide sequence: TGCAGTGCTAGAGGATATTCGACTAGCTCCTACGAGCAGTACTTC.

The table lists this clonotype with many counts. The V call is TRBV28, the J call TRBJ2-4, with no clear D. CDR3 size: 15 residues. CDR1 is MDHEN and CDR2 is SYDVKM in the germline V gene. V lost 2 bases and J lost 0, with 8 bases in between. The CDR3 protein is CASSLGELAKNIQYF. The CDR3, as DNA: TGTGCCAGCAGTTTAGGGGAACTAGCCAAAAACATTCAGTACTTC. Combining the CDR3 with reference TRBV28 and TRBJ2-4 gives the whole variable domain DVKVTQSSRYLVKRTGEKVFLECVQDMDHENMFWYRQDPGLGLRLIYFSYDVKMKEKGDIPEGYSVSREKKERFSLILESASTNQTSMYLCASSLGELAKNIQYFGAGTRLSVL.

This clonotype was seen many times. J is TRBJ2-7 and V is TRBV5-1; 10 nucleotides match TRBD2. J lost 1 base, V lost 2 bases, and 3 bases had no gene match. Germline V gene sequence: CDR1 SGHRS, CDR2 YFSETQ. The CDR3 sequence is 15 residues long. CDR3 loop: CASSLTSGTSYEQYF. CDR3 nucleotide sequence: TGCGCCAGCAGCTTAACTAGCGGGACGTCCTACGAGCAGTACTTC.

This clonotype occurred many times. The rearrangement links TRBV28 to TRBJ1-5; TRBD1 matches at 7 bases. V shed 4 bases, J shed 1 base, and the junction held 13 bases outside the gene matches. The CDR3 consists of 18 residues. Germline V gene data show CDR1 as MDHEN and CDR2 as SYDVKM. The CDR3 sequence: CASSSGGQALASNQPQHF. The CDR3 nucleotides read TGTGCCAGCAGTTCAGGCGGACAGGCTTTAGCGAGCAATCAGCCCCAGCATTTT.

This clonotype was recorded many times. The J gene is TRBJ1-1, the V gene TRBV6-5; perhaps TRBD1 as D (5 bases). Trimming pared 4 bases from V and 1 base from J, leaving 13 bases between. The CDR3 covers 15 residues. Germline V gene sequence: CDR1 MNHEY, CDR2 SVGAGI. CDR3 bases: TGTGCCAGCAGTTTAGCCAGTGGGGGGAACACTGAAGCTTTCTTT. It is translated as CASSLASGGNTEAFF.

This clonotype was counted at least ten times. The J gene is TRBJ2-7, the V gene TRBV29-1, with 7 bases aligning to TRBD2. The CDR3 runs 14 residues. The J segment lost 6 bases and the V segment lost 7 bases, leaving 15 bases of the junction unmatched. Per the germline V gene, CDR1 is SQVTM and CDR2 is ANQGSEA. The CDR3 loop is CSAGGGPLLSEQYF. The CDR3 DNA reads TGCAGCGCTGGGGGAGGGCCCCTACTCTCCGAGCAGTACTTC.

This clonotype has ten or more counts. The chain is built from TRBV6-5 and TRBJ2-6; either TRBD1 or TRBD2 may fit D (5 bases each). Germline values: CDR1 MNHEY, CDR2 SVGAGI. The CDR3 is 18 residues long. V gave up 7 bases and J gave up 3 bases, with 22 bases separating them. The CDR3 protein is CASTPEAPTGYGANVLTF. CDR3 in DNA: TGTGCCAGCACCCCGGAGGCCCCAACAGGCTATGGGGCCAACGTCCTGACTTTC.

This clonotype was seen many times. The chain uses TRBV7-3 and TRBJ2-6, with 10 bases that match TRBD1. Germline loops: CDR1 SGHTA, CDR2 FQGTGA. Unmatched junction bases numbered 10, after V lost 6 bases and J lost 8 bases. The CDR3 covers 16 residues. DNA of the CDR3: TGTGCCAGCAGACCTGGACAGGGGGGAGGGACCAACGTCCTGACTTTC. It is translated as CASRPGQGGGTNVLTF.

This clonotype came up many times. The chain couples TRBV6-6 to TRBJ1-2; D gene ambiguous. There are 14 residues in the CDR3. The V gene lost 3 bases and the J gene lost 8 bases, with 16 bases spanning the gap. CDR1 is MNHNY, CDR2 SVGAGI, per germline (reference sequence). CDR3 sequence reads: CASSYTGPGGGYTF. CDR3 coding DNA: TGTGCCAGCAGTTATACCGGCCCCGGCGGGGGCTACACCTTC.